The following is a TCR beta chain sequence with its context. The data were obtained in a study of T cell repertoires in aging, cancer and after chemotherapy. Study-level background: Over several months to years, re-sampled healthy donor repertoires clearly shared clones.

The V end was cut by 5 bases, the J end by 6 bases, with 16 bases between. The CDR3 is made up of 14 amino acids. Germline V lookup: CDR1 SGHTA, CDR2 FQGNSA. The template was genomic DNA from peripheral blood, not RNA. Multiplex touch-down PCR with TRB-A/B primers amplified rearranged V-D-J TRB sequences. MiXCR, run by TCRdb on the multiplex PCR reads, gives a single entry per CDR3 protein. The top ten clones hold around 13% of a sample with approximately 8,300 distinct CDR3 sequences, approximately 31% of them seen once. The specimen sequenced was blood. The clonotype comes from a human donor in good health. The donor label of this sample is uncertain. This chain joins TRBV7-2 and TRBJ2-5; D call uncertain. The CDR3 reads CASSAGPIVKTQYF. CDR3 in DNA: TGTGCCAGCAGCGCCGGACCCATAGTAAAGACCCAGTACTTC.